One and the same sample provided the 8 T cell receptor beta chains below, sequenced in a study of OX40 agonist ivuxolimab in advanced cancers. Data came from immunoSEQ multiplex PCR; TCRdb stores just in-frame clones and leaves some out. The sample has 50,000 to 65,000 clones, about four fifths seen once. The source material was CD4+ or CD8+ T cells sorted from blood, sampled in a trial of the OX40 agonist ivuxolimab. The receptors come from an adult with an advanced solid tumor such as melanoma, head and neck, liver or kidney cancer.

The chain employs TRBV30 and TRBJ1-2; a possible D gene is TRBD1 (6 bases). The CDR3 is 13 amino acids. Trimming stripped 4 bases from V and 2 bases from J, with 11 bases between. Germline assignment: CDR1 GTSNPN and CDR2 SVGIG (reference sequence). The CDR3 coding sequence is TGTGCCTGGACAGATGGACAGAACTATGGCTACACCTTC. Amino acid sequence: CAWTDGQNYGYTF.

This chain joins TRBV11-2 and TRBJ2-7, with D unresolved. Per germline, CDR1 SGHAT and CDR2 FQNNGV. V was pared by 0 bases and J by 0 bases, with 12 bases between. CDR3 length: 16 residues. The CDR3 region is CASSLDYAVTSYEQYF. Here the CDR3 DNA reads TGTGCCAGCAGCTTAGATTATGCCGTGACCTCCTACGAGCAGTACTTC.

V gene TRBV5-1 combines with J gene TRBJ2-7; maybe TRBD2 (6 bases). CDR1 and CDR2 from the germline V gene are SGHRS and YFSETQ. This CDR3 has 17 amino acids. The V and J ends lost 0 bases and 0 bases respectively, with 16 bases between them. The DNA for the CDR3 is TGCGCCAGCAGCTTGGCCGGAGCGGGCCCGAGCTCCTACGAGCAGTACTTC. It is translated as CASSLAGAGPSSYEQYF.

The rearrangement links TRBV5-4 to TRBJ2-2; D is undetermined. Germline CDR1 and CDR2: SGHNT and YYREEE (reference sequence). Trimming took 4 bases from V and 4 from J, leaving 17 bases between them. CDR3 length equals 16 residues. CDR3 amino acids: CASSPRSGVATGELFF. DNA for the CDR3: TGTGCCAGCAGCCCGAGATCCGGCGTTGCCACCGGGGAGCTGTTTTTT.

CDR3 DNA: TGTGCCAGCAGTTTATCAAGCGCAGGGTTGGGGGTAAAACTGTTTTTT. This sequence encodes CASSLSSAGLGVKLFF. This chain links TRBV27 with TRBJ1-4, with D possibly matching TRBD1 (5 bases). CDR3 length equals 16 residues. Germline loops: CDR1 MNHEY, CDR2 SMNVEV (reference sequence). Deletions cut 0 bases from V and 10 bases from J, with 18 bases between.

This clone was observed a handful of times. The V gene is TRBV4-1, the J gene TRBJ2-7, with D unresolved. Looked up from germline, CDR1 is MGHRA and CDR2 is YSYEKL. The CDR3 contains 14 residues. The ends were cut back, 1 base at V and 2 bases at J, with 9 bases in the middle. CDR3 nucleotides: TGCGCCAGCAGCCAAGTTACAGTAGCCTACGAGCAGTACTTC. This codes for CASSQVTVAYEQYF.

The chain has TRBV5-1 and TRBJ2-1; TRBD1 aligns across 11 bases. Germline V lookup: CDR1 SGHRS, CDR2 YFSETQ. With V trimmed by 3 bases and J by 7 bases, 6 bases remained unmatched. The CDR3 is 15 residues long. As DNA, the CDR3 is TGCGCCAGCAGCTCCCGGGACAGGGGGATAAATGAGCAGTTCTTC. This sequence encodes CASSSRDRGINEQFF.

This chain connects TRBV11-3 to TRBJ1-6; possible D gene TRBD1, 5 bases. The CDR3 is made up of 16 amino acids. V was clipped by 2 bases and J by 9 bases, with 17 bases between them. Germline loops: CDR1 SGHNT, CDR2 YENEEA. The CDR3 spells CASSLKLFKGISPLHF. The CDR3 DNA follows: TGTGCCAGCAGCTTAAAGCTCTTTAAGGGGATTTCACCCCTCCACTTT.